This T cell receptor (beta chain) appears in the sequencing data of a study of cytomegalovirus exposure and HLA in healthy donors (dated by TCRdb to 2015 to 2018). The study in broad terms: An earlier analysis of approximately 550 of the donors reported about 290 Gb of sequence data and 100 million to 130 million unique TCR beta sequences from some 180 million T cells. An early release covering roughly 580 HLA-typed donors comprised about 290 gigabases of sequencing data and approximately 85 million unique TCR sequences. The genetic ancestry cluster associated with self-reported Caucasian donors included about four fifths of the 398 genotyped donors. The study was designed to test whether signatures of past pathogen exposure could be identified by cataloging public T cell receptors. The T cell repertoires of some 670 subjects were profiled by immunosequencing and related to cytomegalovirus serostatus. Besides the first cohort of approximately 670 subjects, a separate validation cohort made up of about 120 different subjects was used. To predict cytomegalovirus infection status, the study combined high-throughput TCR immunosequencing, statistical association of individual TCRs with disease status, and machine learning. A later analysis re-examined previously published TCR beta repertoires from more than 550 donors and added high-resolution HLA genotyping to investigate patterns of TCR occurrence. In the later analysis, no new phenotypic data were used to find candidate immune exposures; instead, reliance was placed on TCR beta sequences and their occurrence across donors. To decide whether each TCR beta V gene segment behaved as functional or pseudogenic, an earlier analysis of approximately 600 of the donors relied on high-throughput TCR beta sequencing. Donor age, sex, ethnicity and CMV serostatus were compiled alongside the repertoire data. A later genetic analysis took genome-wide SNP genotypes for about three fifths of the 666 donors and used that subset as a discovery cohort. Every repertoire in the discovery cohort had been generated on one and the same sequencing platform. Class I and class II HLA loci were covered by the typing at four-digit resolution. The number of typed donors differed by locus: roughly 629-640 for A, B, C, DRB1 and DQB1; some 500 for DQA1; approximately 600 for DPA1; and some 470 for DPB1. About 5 DR-DQ haplotypes were handled as single units for association and clustering, since linkage in the cohort was strong. Across approximately 420 genotyped donors of the cohort, an average of about 200,000 unique TCR beta nucleotide sequences per donor were sequenced, and approximately 19% of those sequences were non-productive. Here is what the overall study found, with its caveats: A later genetic analysis reported fewer N-insertions in productive TCRs among donors in an Asian-associated ancestry cluster than the approximately 670-donor mean. The earlier analysis of a few hundred of the donors excluded approximately 17 rarely observed V segments, including chromosome 9 orphons, because counts were too low. An earlier analysis of approximately 590 of the donors showed that most TCR beta V segments appeared in productive rearrangements either about 87% or about 30% of the time, which broadly matched IMGT annotations. Linkage disequilibrium might explain the correlated functional status among segregating V segments, but an unknown experimental factor could not be excluded. Across donors, most TCR sequences were observed very rarely, whereas some public TCRs were present in many individuals. A later analysis reported that several top co-occurrence clusters appeared linked to parvovirus B19, influenza, CMV and Epstein-Barr virus. The classifier was reported to diagnose cytomegalovirus status with high specificity and sensitivity in both the original and validation cohorts. In vitro tests confirmed that a few of the cytomegalovirus-associated TCR beta chains recognize cytomegalovirus antigens. Only TCR beta chains were sequenced in this cohort, and the absence of alpha or paired-chain data limited detectable features. According to a later analysis, most CMV-associated TCR beta chains appeared to be HLA-restricted, and the HLA associations seemed to be driven largely by CMV exposure. Roughly uniform sequencing depth across donors was assumed in presence/absence analyses, although this assumption may not hold. Compared with equally common non-associated chains, HLA-associated TCR beta chains in a later analysis were more clonally expanded and had lower generation probabilities. A further reported finding was that TCR beta sequences accurately predicted the HLA-A and HLA-B alleles for most subjects in the first cohort. The 87-base-pair reads could not distinguish some IMGT-functional V segments, including TRBV6-2 and TRBV6-3, so those segments were excluded. A group of highly shared sequence variants was considered likely to be a technical artifact of the sequencing pipeline. Because HLA typing was unavailable for some donors at each locus, only the typed subset was used in association tests. The authors suggested that the approach could potentially be extended to other disease states and immunological phenotypes. Specific HLA alleles were associated with 15,000 to 20,000 TCR beta sequences at a false discovery rate of 0.05 in a later analysis. The study listed around 160 TCR beta chains as associated with cytomegalovirus. CMV serostatus was the only immune exposure information available for the cohort. When HLA alleles, especially DR and DQ, strongly co-occurred, TCR associations were difficult to assign to individual alleles. A later analysis found that TCR association rates varied across HLA loci, with DRB1 alleles showing the most associated TCRs and HLA-C alleles the fewest. A later genetic analysis associated a missense DCLRE1C variant with V-gene and J-gene trimming of TCR beta chains, and an independent cohort replicated the association.

The cohort was made up of roughly 670 healthy bone marrow donors. Cohort members were all nominally healthy when sampled, although unrecorded immune exposures were likely present. The donor tested CMV seronegative, placing the donor among the 300 to 400 seronegative members of the cohort. Each donor provided a peripheral blood sample, and peripheral blood mononuclear cells were used for TCR beta sequencing. The Qiagen DNeasy Blood Extraction Kit was used to extract genomic DNA from the blood cell samples. About this clone: Its antigen remains undetermined. No qualities accompany the bases; no much larger clone lies one base away.

Deletion took 5 bases off V and 3 bases off J, with a span of 4 bases between the germline ends. CDR1 SQVTM and CDR2 ANQGSEA were looked up in the germline V gene. The cysteine opens and the phenylalanine closes a CDR3 of 11 amino acids. CDR3 DNA is the only sequence kept; it has 33 bases, read in frame from the first base. Preparation of the library involved the immunoSEQ multiplex PCR assay. For the multiplex PCR, a mixture combining 60 forward primers for TCR Vbeta segments and 13 reverse primers for TCR Jbeta segments was used. The CDR3 region of rearranged TCR beta genes was amplified from genomic DNA with a multiplex PCR assay. The amplified TCR beta libraries were sequenced on the Illumina HiSeq System as 87-base-pair reads. In the original analysis: A later analysis counted tens of millions of unique TCR beta chains across the 666 repertoires, and 10 million to 11 million of these chains were shared by at least two donors. Raw reads were error-corrected and collapsed into unique sequences by a nearest-neighbor algorithm in which closely related sequences were merged to remove PCR and sequencing errors. To assign V, D and J gene segments, CDR3 sequences were aligned to IMGT reference sequences. For a sequence to be retained, at least a six-nucleotide match to both a V gene segment and a J gene segment was required. A rearrangement was called productive if the CDR3 had no stop codons and remained in frame with V and J, and every other rearrangement was called non-productive. CDR3 was defined by IMGT convention, running from the second conserved V-encoded cysteine to the conserved J-encoded phenylalanine. Sequences without an unambiguous match to a single V gene segment were excluded from the earlier analysis of about 600 of the donors. An earlier analysis of almost 600 of the donors classified V segments as functional when productive rearrangements were above 56.7% and as segregating when the standard deviation between donors was above 5%. A statistical classification framework was built for diagnosing cytomegalovirus status from the catalog of TCR beta chain sequences. In a later analysis, TCR nucleotide sequences were compared against IMGT/GENE-DB human TR gene sequences so that V and J genes could be assigned. In a later analysis, CDR3 sequences and most-parsimonious VDJ recombination scenarios were assigned using the TCRdist pipeline. In a later analysis, each TCR beta chain was defined by its CDR3 amino acid sequence together with its V-gene family, and reads without a unique V-gene family were excluded. To address suspected cross-contamination and a sequencing artifact, a later analysis removed approximately 600 highly shared, low-generation-probability nucleotide sequences. In a later analysis, a clonal expansion index for each public chain was calculated from normalized within-repertoire ranks of inferred template counts. In a later analysis, generation probabilities were computed using a VDJ recombination model fitted to out-of-frame rearrangements, and the results were checked against IGoR. In a later analysis, TCR-TCR, TCR-HLA and TCR-CMV co-occurrence was scored with hypergeometric tests, and a repertoire-size bias correction was applied to TCR pairs. To estimate false discovery rates, a later analysis permuted the HLA or CMV assignments 20 times. In a later analysis, co-occurring TCRs were grouped using DBSCAN, with TCRdist sequence similarity added in when clustering inside HLA-allele-positive subsets. Co-occurrence clustering excluded repertoires with fewer than 30,000 or more than 120,000 public chains, plus five with anomalous nucleotide sharing. TCRdb holds this immuneACCESS table with in-frame rearrangements only. Some clones are missing; in checked studies, unresolved V genes explain under half, and the rest has no known cause. The V and J calls and the clone size are those of that table, but D and trimming were determined from the DNA. The sample table holds 250,000 to 350,000 clones, of which around 90% were seen once. The ten largest clones represent more than 2% of the sample.

The receptor chain draws on TRBV29-1 and TRBJ2-2; the D gene is unclear. The specimen was PBMCs. The sequence was collected from a woman younger than 30 in good health and CMV-seronegative. The bases read TGCAGCGTTTATGACACCGGGGAGCTGTTTTTT. The translation is CSVYDTGELFF.